This T cell receptor (beta chain) was sequenced for a study of T cells after yellow fever vaccination. Background on the study: For low cell numbers, libraries were made with SMART-Seq v4 Ultra Low Input. Study-level results: A limited proportion of clonotypes was detected within both the CD4 and CD8 compartments. Reappearance after the booster was observed for most primary-vaccination clones (about 96% CD4, roughly 90% CD8).

They built TCR cDNA with 5'RACE template switching, a step that put in a universal primer site and UMIs. Each CDR3 protein gets one entry after TCRdb re-called the 5' RACE reads with MiXCR. Seen here are 230,000 or so distinct CDR3 sequences, more than 3.5% observed once, and the top ten hold under 20%. Comments on this clonotype: The antigen is not known.

The germline V and J ends were trimmed by 4 bases and 2 bases, with 8 bases remaining between them. The V gene's germline CDR1 is SQVTM and CDR2 ANQGSEA. This CDR3 comprises 12 residues. The receptor was isolated from a man between 18 and 35 years old who received the YFV17D yellow fever vaccine. The chain joins TRBV29-1 to TRBJ1-2; possible D gene TRBD1, 6 bases. This specimen consisted of PBMCs, obtained 15 days after the yellow fever booster vaccination. The CDR3 DNA sequence: TGCAGCGTTGTCGACAGGAACTATGGCTACACCTTC. Protein: CSVVDRNYGYTF.